Listed below are T cell receptor beta chains from one sample, sequenced in a study of regulatory T cells in long-lasting Graves disease. TCRdb used MiXCR to reprocess the multiplex PCR reads, holding one entry per CDR3 protein. Among roughly 610,000 distinct CDR3 sequences listed, about 16% were seen once. These data were likewise used in another study, on T cells in Graves' hyperthyroidism and ophthalmopathy.

This material consisted of peripheral blood mononuclear cells (PBMCs), taken at new diagnosis, from a patient treated with antithyroid drugs. The receptors derive from a man younger than 30 with Graves disease. Both conserved end residues are part of each CDR3. The D gene is left open where the match is weak. Size is stated for part of the rows, as once, few or many counts, or as a class when the clone is expanded.

CDR3 | DNA | J | V | size | D
CASSVGIIGTDTQYF | TGTGCCAGCAGCGTAGGGATAATAGGTACAGATACGCAGTATTTT | TRBJ2-3 | TRBV9 | - | -
CASSPTGVYTDTQYF | TGTGCCAGCAGCCCCACGGGGGTTTACACAGATACGCAGTATTTT | TRBJ2-3 | TRBV12-3/TRBV12-4 | many | -
CASTAAGGVNTEAFF | TGTGCCAGCACAGCGGCAGGCGGGGTGAACACTGAAGCTTTCTTT | TRBJ1-1 | TRBV6-1 | - | -
CASSSSTTSGGQETQYF | TGTGCCAGCAGCTCGAGCACGACTAGCGGGGGCCAAGAGACCCAGTACTTC | TRBJ2-5 | TRBV5-6 | - | TRBD2
CASSSRTVSYGYTF | TGTGCCAGCAGTTCCCGGACTGTTAGCTATGGCTACACCTTC | TRBJ1-2 | TRBV12-3/TRBV12-4 | many | -
CATRGLVGTGGTEAFF | TGTGCCACTAGAGGGTTAGTAGGGACAGGGGGCACTGAAGCTTTCTTT | TRBJ1-1 | TRBV10-3 | - | TRBD1
CASSPPRTSYEQYF | TGTGCCAGCTCACCACCGAGGACCAGCTACGAGCAGTACTTC | TRBJ2-7 | TRBV18 | many | -
CASSQVRGRGTEAFF | TGTGCCAGCAGCCAAGTTCGGGGTCGTGGCACTGAAGCTTTCTTT | TRBJ1-1 | TRBV3-1 | many | -
CASSPTRGGGTEQYF | TGTGCCAGCAGCCCGACCCGCGGGGGCGGGACCGAGCAGTACTTC | TRBJ2-7 | TRBV11-2 | - | -
CASSEGLAGPETQYF | TGTGCCAGCAGCGAAGGACTAGCGGGGCCAGAGACCCAGTACTTC | TRBJ2-5 | TRBV2 | many | TRBD2
CATSDSVTNEQFF | TGTGCCACCAGTGATTCAGTTACCAATGAGCAGTTCTTC | TRBJ2-1 | TRBV24-1 | many | -
CASSWAGRPSEQYF | TGTGCCAGCAGTTGGGCGGGACGCCCTAGTGAGCAGTACTTC | TRBJ2-7 | TRBV6-2/TRBV6-3 | many | -
CASSLTHRVFDGYTF | TGTGCCAGCAGTCTCACGCACAGGGTCTTTGATGGCTACACCTTC | TRBJ1-2 | TRBV27 | many | -
CASSTRGDRGSYEQYF | TGTGCCAGTAGTACCCGCGGCGACAGGGGTTCCTACGAGCAGTACTTC | TRBJ2-7 | TRBV19 | - | TRBD1
CASSSDSFYNEQFF | TGCGCCAGCAGCTCGGATTCATTCTACAATGAGCAGTTCTTC | TRBJ2-1 | TRBV5-1 | - | -